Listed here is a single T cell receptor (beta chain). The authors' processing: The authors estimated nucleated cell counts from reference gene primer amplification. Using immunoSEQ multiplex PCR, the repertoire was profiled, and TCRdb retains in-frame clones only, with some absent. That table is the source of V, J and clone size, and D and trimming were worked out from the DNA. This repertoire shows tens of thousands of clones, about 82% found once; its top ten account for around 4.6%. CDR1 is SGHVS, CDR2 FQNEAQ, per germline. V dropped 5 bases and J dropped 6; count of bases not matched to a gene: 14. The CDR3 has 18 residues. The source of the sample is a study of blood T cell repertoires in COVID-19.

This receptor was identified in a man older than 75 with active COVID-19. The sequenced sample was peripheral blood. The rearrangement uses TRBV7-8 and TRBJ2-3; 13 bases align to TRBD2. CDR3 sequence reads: CASSLPIRTSGSWDTQYF. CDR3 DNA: TGTGCCAGCAGCCTACCCATCCGGACTAGCGGGAGTTGGGATACGCAGTATTTT.